Presented here are 26 T cell receptor beta chains from one specimen sequenced in a study of OX40 agonist ivuxolimab in advanced cancers. Sequencing used immunoSEQ multiplex PCR; TCRdb keeps in-frame clones, though not all of them. The table has more than 30,000 clones, roughly three quarters seen once. The sequencing used CD4+ or CD8+ T cells sorted from blood, collected in a trial of the OX40 agonist ivuxolimab. These TCRs come from an adult with an advanced solid tumor such as melanoma, head and neck, liver or kidney cancer.

The CDR3: CASSMKGNQETQYF. For the CDR3, the DNA is TGTGCCAGTAGTATGAAGGGGAACCAAGAGACCCAGTACTTC. V is TRBV19 and J is TRBJ2-5, with D perhaps TRBD1 (5 bases). Trimming stripped 3 bases from V and 0 bases from J, with 8 bases between. CDR3 length: 14 amino acids. CDR1 LNHDA and CDR2 SQIVND come from the germline V gene (reference sequence).

The DNA of the CDR3 is TGTGCCAGCAGCAAGAGGACAGGGAGCAATCAGCCCCAGCATTTT. Protein product: CASSKRTGSNQPQHF. V is TRBV21-1 and J is TRBJ1-5; TRBD1 reflects the table's D call only, with no check against the DNA. TRBV21-1 is designated a pseudogene. The CDR3 spans 15 residues.

J is TRBJ1-5 and V is TRBV30; weak D call: TRBD1 (6 bases). Trimming pared 1 base from V and 7 bases from J, leaving 11 bases between. This CDR3 has 13 amino acids. Germline CDR1 GTSNPN, CDR2 SVGIG (reference sequence). The CDR3 loop reads CAWSGTVGQPQHF. DNA for the CDR3: TGTGCCTGGAGTGGGACAGTTGGACAGCCCCAGCATTTT. The whole variable domain, remainder taken from reference TRBV30 and TRBJ1-5, is SQTIHQWPATLVQPVGSPLSLECTVEGTSNPNLYWYRQAAGRGLQLLFYSVGIGQISSEVPQNLSASRPQDRQFILSSKKLLLSDSGFYLCAWSGTVGQPQHFGDGTRLSIL.

V gene TRBV19 combines with J gene TRBJ2-7, with 7 nucleotides matching TRBD1. Per the germline V gene, CDR1 is LNHDA and CDR2 is SQIVND (reference sequence). The CDR3 spans 13 residues. With V trimmed by 8 bases and J by 5 bases, 9 bases remained unmatched. DNA for the CDR3: TGTGCCAGTGGAACAGGGGATAAGAACGAGCAGTACTTC. Its translation is CASGTGDKNEQYF. Together with reference TRBV19 and TRBJ2-7, the CDR3 gives the full variable domain: DGGITQSPKYLFRKEGQNVTLSCEQNLNHDAMYWYRQDPGQGLRLIYYSQIVNDFQKGDIAEGYSVSREKKESFPLTVTSAQKNPTAFYLCASGTGDKNEQYFGPGTRLTVT.

This clone was counted between two and nine times. The chain links TRBV7-9 to TRBJ1-1; TRBD1 matches at 9 bases. CDR3 length: 16 amino acids. CDR1 is SEHNR and CDR2 is FQNEAQ in the germline V gene (reference sequence). V shed 0 bases, J shed 0 bases, and the junction held 2 bases outside the gene matches. CDR3 in DNA: TGTGCCAGCAGCTTAGCTGGACAGGGGATGAACACTGAAGCTTTCTTT. Translated, it gives CASSLAGQGMNTEAFF.

The chain combines TRBV6-1 with TRBJ1-2, with no clear D. Germline V CDR1 and CDR2: MNHNS, SASEGT. This CDR3 has 14 residues. Trimming cost V 3 bases and J 0 bases, with 8 bases left between them. CDR3 sequence reads: CASSDPHTNYGYTF. CDR3 sequence (DNA): TGTGCCAGCAGTGATCCCCATACTAACTATGGCTACACCTTC.

The chain is built from TRBV30 and TRBJ1-2; the D gene is possibly TRBD1 (5 bases). Germline V gene data show CDR1 as GTSNPN and CDR2 as SVGIG (reference sequence). Trimming pared 3 bases from V and 2 bases from J, leaving 19 bases between. The CDR3 length is 16 residues. CDR3 loop: CAWSLEFWQGNYGYTF. The DNA for the CDR3 is TGTGCCTGGAGCCTTGAATTTTGGCAGGGAAACTATGGCTACACCTTC. The full variable domain, with the rest looked up from reference TRBV30 and TRBJ1-2, is SQTIHQWPATLVQPVGSPLSLECTVEGTSNPNLYWYRQAAGRGLQLLFYSVGIGQISSEVPQNLSASRPQDRQFILSSKKLLLSDSGFYLCAWSLEFWQGNYGYTFGSGTRLTVV.

The rearrangement joins TRBV6-5 to TRBJ2-3; D not certain. The CDR3 loop spans 14 amino acids. V was shortened by 0 bases and J by 1 base, with 5 bases between the two germline ends. Germline CDR1 reads MNHEY; CDR2 reads SVGAGI. The CDR3: CASSYSPGTDTQYF. Here the CDR3 DNA reads TGTGCCAGCAGTTACTCCCCGGGCACAGATACGCAGTATTTT.

This chain joins TRBV29-1 and TRBJ2-2; no reliable D call. Looked up from germline, CDR1 is SQVTM and CDR2 is ANQGSEA. The germline V and J ends were trimmed by 5 bases and 1 base, with 8 bases remaining between them. The CDR3 consists of 13 residues. CDR3 sequence: CSVCHENTGELFF. CDR3 sequence (DNA): TGCAGCGTTTGTCACGAGAACACCGGGGAGCTGTTTTTT.

This chain uses TRBV7-3 with TRBJ2-7; D is perhaps TRBD2 (6 bases). Trimming took 4 bases from V and 2 from J, leaving 12 bases between them. In germline, CDR1 is SGHTA, CDR2 FQGTGA. The CDR3 covers 14 residues. CDR3 amino acids: CASSSGAGTYEQYF. CDR3 nucleotides: TGTGCCAGCAGCTCCGGGGCGGGGACCTACGAGCAGTACTTC.

This sequence joins TRBV19 and TRBJ1-5; D remains ambiguous. The germline gives CDR1 LNHDA, CDR2 SQIVND (reference sequence). CDR3 length equals 15 residues. Trimming removed 1 base at V and 2 bases at J, with 9 bases between. The CDR3 spells CASSIGPRGNQPQHF. DNA of the CDR3: TGTGCCAGTAGTATAGGGCCACGGGGCAATCAGCCCCAGCATTTT.

This clone was observed a single time. V is TRBV7-2 and J is TRBJ1-2; 9 bases are shared with TRBD1. V was pared by 4 bases and J by 3 bases, with 3 bases of the junction left unmatched. CDR1 SGHTA and CDR2 FQGNSA come from the germline V gene. There are 14 residues in the CDR3. Written as DNA, the CDR3 is TGTGCCAGCAGCTCCCGGGACAGGGACTATGGCTACACCTTC. The encoded protein is CASSSRDRDYGYTF. Together with reference TRBV7-2 and TRBJ1-2, the CDR3 gives the full variable domain: GAGVSQSPSNKVTEKGKDVELRCDPISGHTALYWYRQSLGQGLEFLIYFQGNSAPDKSGLPSDRFSAERTGGSVSTLTIQRTQQEDSAVYLCASSSRDRDYGYTFGSGTRLTVV.

This clone appeared once. The chain joins TRBV2 to TRBJ2-1; D possibly matches TRBD1 or TRBD2 (5 bases each). Germline loops: CDR1 SNHLY, CDR2 FYNNEI. V was cut by 9 bases and J by 0 bases, with 15 bases left in between. The CDR3 contains 15 residues. This CDR3 is CASSRDVSSYNEQFF. The CDR3 region has the DNA TGTGCCAGTTCCCGGGACGTGAGCTCCTACAATGAGCAGTTCTTC. The full variable domain, completed using reference TRBV2 and TRBJ2-1, is EPEVTQTPSHQVTQMGQEVILRCVPISNHLYFYWYRQILGQKVEFLVSFYNNEISEKSEIFDDQFSVERPDGSNFTLKIRSTKLEDSAMYFCASSRDVSSYNEQFFGPGTRLTVL.

This sequence joins TRBV4-2 and TRBJ1-2; tentatively, D is TRBD1 (6 bases). Germline values: CDR1 LGHNA, CDR2 YNFKEQ. V gave up 4 bases and J gave up 2 bases, with 17 bases separating them. This CDR3 comprises 16 residues. Written as DNA, the CDR3 is TGTGCCAGCAGCCCCCCCGGGACACTTAACAACTATGGCTACACCTTC. It specifies CASSPPGTLNNYGYTF.

This clone was seen once. This chain links TRBV10-3 with TRBJ2-5; unclear D gene. The J call may be faulty, since TRBJ2-7 better matches the DNA end. Germline V CDR1 and CDR2: ENHRY, SYGVKD. The CDR3 sequence is 15 residues long. CDR3 in DNA: TGTGCCATCAGTGAGTCGAGGCTCAGCTCCTACGAGCAGTACTTC. The encoded protein is CAISESRLSSYEQYF.

This chain links TRBV7-3 with TRBJ1-1; D not certain. Germline V gives CDR1 SGHTA, CDR2 FQGTGA. Trimming pared 5 bases from V and 4 bases from J, leaving 11 bases between. The length of the CDR3 is 13 residues. CDR3 amino acids: CASSPTVGTEAFF. The CDR3 DNA reads as TGTGCCAGCAGCCCGACCGTGGGCACTGAAGCTTTCTTT.

Only a few counts were recorded for this clone. This same CDR3 is encoded by further DNA sequences in the sample. The V call is TRBV30, the J call TRBJ2-4, with 15 bases aligning to TRBD2. J lost 2 bases, V lost 2 bases, and 7 bases had no gene match. The germline CDR1 and CDR2 sequences are GTSNPN and SVGIG (reference sequence). The CDR3 is 18 residues long. CDR3: CAWSLTGTSGGSKNIQYF. In nucleotides, the CDR3 is TGTGCCTGGAGTCTTACCGGGACTAGCGGGGGGTCCAAAAACATTCAGTACTTC.

This clone ranks as medium-sized (0.01 to 0.1%). The chain links TRBV6-5 to TRBJ1-2; no firm D call. Trimming removed 3 bases at V and 8 bases at J, with 13 bases between. Germline lookup yields CDR1 MNHEY and CDR2 SVGAGI. The CDR3 runs to 13 residues. The CDR3 DNA sequence: TGTGCCAGCAGTTATCAGGAGCACGGCGGCTACACCTTC. This sequence encodes CASSYQEHGGYTF.

On this clone: The sample has other DNA sequences that encode this CDR3 too. The rearrangement links TRBV5-1 to TRBJ2-7; D remains ambiguous. This CDR3 is built from 11 residues. Germline loops: CDR1 SGHRS, CDR2 YFSETQ. V dropped 3 bases and J dropped 3 bases, with 4 bases sitting between them. The CDR3 coding sequence is TGCGCCAGCAGCTCTCTCTACGAGCAGTACTTC. Translated, it gives CASSSLYEQYF.

The rearrangement uses TRBV23-1 and TRBJ1-2; D call uncertain. TRBV23-1 carries the ORF label, with uncertain function. Trimming cost V 4 bases and J 6 bases, with 15 bases left between them. This CDR3 spans 14 amino acids. CDR3 region: CASSLPVNSNGYTF. The CDR3 nucleotides read TGCGCCAGCAGTCTCCCGGTGAACAGTAATGGCTACACCTTC.

This clone occurred a few times. The rearrangement uses TRBV4-1 and TRBJ2-1; 11 bases are shared with TRBD2. The junction had 5 bases not matched to a gene; V was cut back by 6 bases and J by 4 bases. Germline lookup yields CDR1 MGHRA and CDR2 YSYEKL. The CDR3 runs to 15 residues. The chain's CDR3 is CASRPLAGAYNEQFF. DNA of the CDR3: TGCGCCAGCAGACCACTAGCGGGGGCATACAATGAGCAGTTCTTC.

V usage is TRBV4-2 and J usage is TRBJ2-3; possibly TRBD1 or TRBD2 for D (5 bases each). Trimming stripped 1 base from V and 1 base from J, with 12 bases between. The CDR3 loop spans 16 amino acids. Germline loops: CDR1 LGHNA, CDR2 YNFKEQ. As DNA, the CDR3 is TGTGCCAGCAGCCAAGTGAACGGGGACCGCACAGATACGCAGTATTTT. Amino acid sequence: CASSQVNGDRTDTQYF.

The chain combines TRBV18 with TRBJ2-7; D remains unclear. V lost 2 bases, J lost 5 bases, and 7 bases lay in between. In germline, CDR1 is KGHSH, CDR2 LQKENI. The CDR3 totals 12 residues. The CDR3 DNA reads as TGTGCCAGCTCACCAGTCGGCGACGAGCAGTACTTC. Protein sequence: CASSPVGDEQYF. Looking up the rest from reference TRBV18 and TRBJ2-7 gives the full variable domain: NAGVMQNPRHLVRRRGQEARLRCSPMKGHSHVYWYRQLPEEGLKFMVYLQKENIIDESGMPKERFSAEFPKEGPSILRIQQVVRGDSAAYFCASSPVGDEQYFGPGTRLTVT.

The chain uses TRBV6-5 and TRBJ1-5; D might be TRBD1 (5 bases). V lost 10 bases and J lost 0, with 10 bases in between. The CDR3 totals 13 residues. Germline CDR1 and CDR2: MNHEY and SVGAGI. CDR3 in DNA: TGTGCCATCGGGACCGATAGCAATCAGCCCCAGCATTTT. This sequence encodes CAIGTDSNQPQHF.

The chain combines TRBV15 with TRBJ1-3; no definite D call. Trimming took off 0 bases at V and 0 bases at J, with 9 bases between the two ends. The CDR3 runs 16 residues. CDR1 and CDR2 from the germline V gene are LNHNV and YYDKDF (reference sequence). The CDR3: CATSRDLAASGNTIYF. The CDR3 DNA sequence: TGTGCCACCAGCAGAGATCTTGCGGCCTCTGGAAACACCATATATTTT. Full variable domain (remainder filled in from reference TRBV15 and TRBJ1-3): DAMVIQNPRYQVTQFGKPVTLSCSQTLNHNVMYWYQQKSSQAPKLLFHYYDKDFNNEADTPDNFQSRRPNTSFCFLDIRSPGLGDTAMYLCATSRDLAASGNTIYFGEGSWLTVV.

This clone was counted only a few times. V gene TRBV5-5 combines with J gene TRBJ1-1; unclear D gene. This CDR3 comprises 13 residues. Germline CDR1 is SGHKS and CDR2 is YYEKEE (reference sequence). Trimming stripped 0 bases from V and 11 bases from J, with 14 bases between. The CDR3 loop is CASSLDPSVGAFF. The CDR3 coding sequence is TGTGCCAGCAGCTTGGATCCGTCGGTTGGGGCTTTCTTT.